Shown below are 16 T cell receptor beta chains from a single sample sequenced in a study of technical replicates of blood from several donors. Clones were read by immunoSEQ multiplex PCR, and TCRdb kept only the in-frame ones, dropping some. The sample holds 55,000 to 75,000 clones, around 96% seen once. The source material was PBMCs. The source is a human donor in good health. Some clones in this sample may be carry-over from other donors' samples.

The V call is TRBV21-1, the J call TRBJ1-3. TRBV21-1 is a pseudogene segment. The length of the CDR3 is 18 residues. The CDR3 loop reads CASSKDRRACLSGNTIYF. DNA for the CDR3: TGTGCCAGCAGCAAAGACCGAAGAGCCTGTCTCTCTGGAAACACCATATATTTT.

The genes are TRBV5-6 and TRBJ2-3, with 9 bases that match TRBD2. The germline V gene encodes CDR1 SGHDT and CDR2 YYEEEE. With 5 bases clipped from V and 1 base from J, the junction kept 2 bases outside the gene matches. The CDR3 runs to 14 residues. The CDR3 loop reads CASSWTSGTDTQYF. As DNA, the CDR3 is TGTGCCAGCAGTTGGACTAGCGGCACAGATACGCAGTATTTT.

CDR3 protein: CASSHGSSYEQYF. For the CDR3, the DNA is TGTGCCAGCTCACACGGTAGCTCCTACGAGCAGTACTTC. The chain has TRBV18 and TRBJ2-7; unclear D gene. The CDR3 consists of 13 residues. V lost 4 bases, J lost 0 bases, and 7 bases lay in between. Germline CDR1 reads KGHSH; CDR2 reads LQKENI.

This chain uses TRBV7-2 with TRBJ2-5; 12 nucleotides match TRBD2. The CDR3 sequence is 16 residues long. The V gene's germline CDR1 is SGHTA and CDR2 FQGNSA. The V gene end was trimmed by 5 bases and the J gene end by 1 base; junction bases not matched to a gene: 5. The CDR3: CASSTRTSGVQETQYF. CDR3 bases: TGTGCCAGCAGCACCAGGACTAGCGGGGTCCAAGAGACCCAGTACTTC.

The V call is TRBV30, the J call TRBJ2-2, with D possibly matching TRBD1 (6 bases). Trimming removed 4 bases from V and 1 base from J, with 10 bases in between. The CDR3 contains 14 residues. In germline, CDR1 is GTSNPN, CDR2 SVGIG (reference sequence). This CDR3 reads CAWNWGLNTGELFF. The CDR3 DNA follows: TGTGCCTGGAACTGGGGGCTGAACACCGGGGAGCTGTTTTTT.

The chain has TRBV7-9 and TRBJ1-1, with TRBD1 matching 10 bases. J gave up 4 bases and V 5 bases, and 7 bases lay outside the gene matches. This CDR3 has 15 amino acids. Germline loops: CDR1 SEHNR, CDR2 FQNEAQ (reference sequence). The CDR3 DNA sequence: TGTGCCAGCAGCCTTGGGACAGGGGTGAGCACTGAAGCTTTCTTT. It yields the protein CASSLGTGVSTEAFF.

The chain employs TRBV6-5 and TRBJ2-2, with 8 bases identical to TRBD2. From germline, CDR1 is MNHEY and CDR2 SVGAGI. With V trimmed by 5 bases and J by 0 bases, 2 bases remained unmatched. The CDR3 spans 15 residues. CDR3 bases: TGTGCCAGCAGTCTAGCGGGTCCGAACACCGGGGAGCTGTTTTTT. Translation: CASSLAGPNTGELFF.

The chain combines TRBV5-4 with TRBJ2-7; 9 bases line up with TRBD2. The CDR3 sequence is 14 residues long. The junction had 8 bases not matched to a gene; V was cut back by 3 bases and J by 7 bases. CDR1 and CDR2 from the germline V gene are SGHNT and YYREEE (reference sequence). In DNA, the CDR3 is TGTGCCAGCAGCTCGCTAGCGGGACCCCTGGAGCAGTACTTC. Its translation is CASSSLAGPLEQYF.

CDR3 loop: CASRYERGGSYNEQFF. In DNA, the CDR3 is TGTGCCAGCAGGTATGAACGAGGGGGTTCCTACAATGAGCAGTTCTTC. This sequence joins TRBV11-1 and TRBJ2-1, with a tentative D call TRBD1 (6 bases). The CDR3 runs to 16 residues. Between the trimmed V and J ends, which lost 6 bases and 1 base, there was a span of 16 bases. Germline assignment: CDR1 SGHAT and CDR2 FQDESV (reference sequence).

This chain connects TRBV5-1 to TRBJ2-1; TRBD2 might be the D (6 bases). The ends were cut back, 4 bases at V and 3 bases at J, with 14 bases in the middle. Germline values: CDR1 SGHRS, CDR2 YFSETQ. The length of the CDR3 is 15 residues. The CDR3 spells CASSPSSANYNEQFF. CDR3 bases: TGCGCCAGCAGCCCTTCTAGCGCTAACTACAATGAGCAGTTCTTC.

The gene calls are TRBV6-4 and TRBJ2-3; 11 nucleotides align to TRBD2. CDR3 size: 16 residues. In germline, CDR1 is MRHNA, CDR2 SNTAGT. V gave up 6 bases and J gave up 3 bases; unmatched junction bases: 8. The CDR3 DNA reads TGTGCCAGCAGCGTTAGCGGGGGGGCCCTTACAGATACGCAGTATTTT. This encodes CASSVSGGALTDTQYF.

The genes are TRBV15 and TRBJ1-2; no reliable D call. V lost 0 bases and J lost 8, with 16 bases in between. The CDR3 extends over 15 amino acids. Germline V lookup: CDR1 LNHNV, CDR2 YYDKDF (reference sequence). DNA of the CDR3: TGTGCCACCAGCAGAGATGAGGTTCGGGGATCCGGCTACACCTTC. It is translated as CATSRDEVRGSGYTF.

The chain joins TRBV5-4 to TRBJ1-1; D remains unclear. The V and J ends lost 0 bases and 5 bases respectively, with 8 bases between them. The CDR3 is made up of 13 amino acids. The germline V gene encodes CDR1 SGHNT and CDR2 YYREEE (reference sequence). The CDR3 nucleotides are TGTGCCAGCAGCTTGGCCTTACGGACTGAAGCTTTCTTT. The encoded protein is CASSLALRTEAFF.

The chain links TRBV7-8 to TRBJ2-7, with TRBD2 matching 11 bases. CDR1 and CDR2 (germline): SGHVS, FQNEAQ. The CDR3 contains 14 residues. Trimming at V came to 5 bases and at J to 5 bases, leaving 5 bases not matched to a gene. The CDR3 is CASSISGRADEQYF. The DNA for the CDR3 is TGTGCCAGCAGCATTAGCGGGAGGGCCGACGAGCAGTACTTC.

The chain uses TRBV7-9 and TRBJ2-5; 7 nucleotides line up with TRBD2. The CDR3 is made up of 15 amino acids. After removal of 2 bases from V and 2 bases from J, the junction contained 5 bases not matched to a gene. From germline, CDR1 is SEHNR and CDR2 FQNEAQ (reference sequence). Here the CDR3 reads CASSLRGERQETQYF. The CDR3 nucleotides read TGTGCCAGCAGCTTACGGGGGGAGCGACAAGAGACCCAGTACTTC.

The chain combines TRBV25-1 with TRBJ1-1, with 9 bases fitting TRBD1. The CDR3 has 16 residues. Losses at the gene ends were 6 bases for V and 7 bases for J; bases not matched to a gene: 15. Germline V gene sequence: CDR1 MGHDK, CDR2 SYGVNS. The CDR3 DNA is TGTGCCAGCAGCGGACCGGGACAGGGTTTTCTAGTTGAAGCTTTCTTT. It codes for CASSGPGQGFLVEAFF.